This TCR beta chain is drawn from a study of cytomegalovirus exposure and HLA in healthy donors. Study-wide background: Roughly 85 million unique TCRs from HLA-typed donors made up an early data release.

The CDR3 loop spans 15 amino acids. Trimming cost V 8 bases and J 0 bases; bases outside gene matches: 6. Germline values: CDR1 MDHEN, CDR2 SYDVKM. This clone turned up a few times. PCR was performed using 60 Vbeta and 13 Jbeta primers. Produced via immunoSEQ multiplex PCR; TCRdb's table is partial and in-frame only. The sample has roughly 170,000 clones, around 83% seen once. At sampling all donors were nominally healthy, likely with unrecorded immune exposures. The chain employs TRBV28 and TRBJ2-2; 7 positions agree with TRBD2. Specimen: PBMCs. The TCR sequence derives from a man in his fifties in good health and CMV-seronegative. CDR3 sequence: CASDSGAANTGELFF. The CDR3 DNA is TGTGCCAGCGACAGCGGGGCCGCGAACACCGGGGAGCTGTTTTTT.